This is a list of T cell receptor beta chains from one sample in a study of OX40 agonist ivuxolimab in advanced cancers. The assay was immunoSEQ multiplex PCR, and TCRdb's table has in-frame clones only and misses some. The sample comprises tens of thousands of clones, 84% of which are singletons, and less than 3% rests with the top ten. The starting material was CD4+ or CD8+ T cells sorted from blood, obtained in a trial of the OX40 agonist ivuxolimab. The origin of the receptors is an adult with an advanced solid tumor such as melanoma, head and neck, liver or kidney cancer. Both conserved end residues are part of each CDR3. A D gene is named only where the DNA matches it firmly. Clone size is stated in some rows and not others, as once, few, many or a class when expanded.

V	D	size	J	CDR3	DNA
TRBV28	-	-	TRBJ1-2	CASSSSRSLGYTF	TGTGCCAGCAGTTCAAGTAGGTCCTTAGGCTACACCTTC
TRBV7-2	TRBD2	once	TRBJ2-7	CASSLDGKRGHEQYF	TGTGCCAGCAGCTTAGATGGGAAGCGGGGGCACGAGCAGTACTTC
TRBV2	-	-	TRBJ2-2	CASRFGFGELFF	TGTGCCAGCAGATTCGGGTTCGGGGAGCTGTTTTTT
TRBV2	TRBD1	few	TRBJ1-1	CASGDRGRTEAFF	TGTGCCAGCGGGGACAGGGGGCGAACTGAAGCTTTCTTT
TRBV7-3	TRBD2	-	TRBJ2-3	CASSSTSGGGTDTQYF	TGTGCCAGCAGCTCCACTAGCGGGGGGGGCACAGATACGCAGTATTTT
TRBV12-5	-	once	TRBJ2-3	CASQRTDTQYF	TGTGCTAGTCAACGGACAGATACGCAGTATTTT
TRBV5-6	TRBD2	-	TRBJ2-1	CASSPWRGSLSYNEQFF	TGTGCCAGCAGCCCATGGCGGGGGTCCCTCTCCTACAATGAGCAGTTCTTC
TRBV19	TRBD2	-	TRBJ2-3	CATRTSGFTDTQYF	TGTGCCACCCGGACTAGCGGTTTTACAGATACGCAGTATTTT
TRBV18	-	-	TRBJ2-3	CASSPQSGTYRDTQYF	TGTGCCAGCTCACCACAATCCGGGACTTACAGAGATACGCAGTATTTT
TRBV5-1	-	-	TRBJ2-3	CASSLVAVSSTDTQYF	TGCGCCAGCAGCTTGGTAGCGGTTTCTAGCACAGATACGCAGTATTTT
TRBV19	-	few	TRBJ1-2	CAKIEQGYGYTF	TGTGCCAAAATTGAACAGGGATATGGCTACACCTTC
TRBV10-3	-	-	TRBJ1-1	CAISGPDTEAFF	TGTGCCATCAGTGGTCCGGACACTGAAGCTTTCTTT
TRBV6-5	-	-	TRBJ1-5	CASGLQGYQPQHF	TGTGCCAGCGGACTACAGGGTTATCAGCCCCAGCATTTT
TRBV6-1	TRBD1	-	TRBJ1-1	CASSSRGTGNTEAFF	TGTGCCAGCAGTTCCCGCGGGACAGGTAACACTGAAGCTTTCTTT
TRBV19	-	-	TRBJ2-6	CASSETVSGANVLTF	TGTGCCAGTAGCGAGACAGTCTCTGGGGCCAACGTCCTGACTTTC
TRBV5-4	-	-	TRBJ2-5	CASSLRTRQETQYF	TGTGCCAGCAGCTTGAGGACAAGACAAGAGACCCAGTACTTC
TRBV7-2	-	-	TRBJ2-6	CASSLDSSGANVLTF	TGTGCCAGCAGCCTAGACAGCTCTGGGGCCAACGTCCTGACTTTC
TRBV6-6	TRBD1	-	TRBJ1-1	CASSYMDRLGTEAFF	TGTGCCAGCAGTTATATGGACAGGCTTGGGACTGAAGCTTTCTTT
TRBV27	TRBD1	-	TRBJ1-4	CASSSGTGLLF	TGTGCCAGCAGTTCCGGGACAGGCCTCCTTTTT
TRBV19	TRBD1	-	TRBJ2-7	CASSSIDRVNEQYF	TGTGCCAGTAGTAGTATCGACAGGGTGAACGAGCAGTACTTC
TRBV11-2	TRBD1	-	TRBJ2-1	CASSSQGDSYNEQFF	TGTGCCAGCAGCTCTCAGGGGGACTCCTACAATGAGCAGTTCTTC
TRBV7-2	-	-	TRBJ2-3	CASRSRVTTDTQYF	TGTGCCAGCAGATCTCGAGTAACAACAGATACGCAGTATTTT
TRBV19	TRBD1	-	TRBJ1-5	CASSMTGKAQPQHF	TGTGCCAGTAGTATGACAGGGAAGGCTCAGCCCCAGCATTTT
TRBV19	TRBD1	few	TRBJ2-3	CASRGTGFPDTQYF	TGTGCCAGTAGGGGGACAGGGTTTCCAGATACGCAGTATTTT
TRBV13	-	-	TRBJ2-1	CASSLLQVGQQFF	TGTGCCAGCAGCTTATTACAGGTTGGGCAGCAGTTCTTC
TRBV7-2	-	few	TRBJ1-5	CASSLEVTSNQPQHF	TGTGCCAGCAGCTTAGAGGTGACTAGCAATCAGCCCCAGCATTTT
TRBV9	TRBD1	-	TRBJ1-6	CASSGGGQGVSPLHF	TGTGCCAGCAGCGGCGGGGGACAGGGTGTCTCACCCCTCCACTTT
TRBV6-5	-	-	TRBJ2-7	CASRGSGRKGGQYF	TGTGCCAGCAGGGGTTCTGGGCGGAAAGGAGGGCAGTACTTC
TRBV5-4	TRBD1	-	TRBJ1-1	CASSGDRGQDAFF	TGTGCCAGCAGCGGGGACAGGGGGCAGGATGCTTTCTTT
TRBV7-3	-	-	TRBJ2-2	CASSPMSSNTGELFF	TGTGCCAGCAGCCCTATGTCTTCGAACACCGGGGAGCTGTTTTTT
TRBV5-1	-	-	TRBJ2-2	CASSSRARTGELFF	TGCGCCAGCAGCTCCAGGGCTCGGACCGGGGAGCTGTTTTTT
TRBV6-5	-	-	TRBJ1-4	CASSKQKLFF	TGTGCCAGCAGCAAACAAAAACTGTTTTTT
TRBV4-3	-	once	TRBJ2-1	CASSLDQPGDNEQFF	TGCGCCAGCAGCTTAGACCAACCGGGTGATAATGAGCAGTTCTTC
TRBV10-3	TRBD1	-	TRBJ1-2	CAISGTGDGYTF	TGTGCCATCAGTGGAACAGGGGATGGCTACACCTTC
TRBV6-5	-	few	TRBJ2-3	CATIGRTGRTDTQYF	TGTGCCACCATTGGCCGAACAGGGCGAACAGATACGCAGTATTTT
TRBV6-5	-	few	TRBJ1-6	CASKGQNNSPLHF	TGTGCCAGCAAGGGGCAGAATAATTCACCCCTCCACTTT
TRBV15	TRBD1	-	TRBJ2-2	CATSRDQGQGVTGELFF	TGTGCCACCAGCAGAGATCAAGGGCAGGGGGTCACCGGGGAGCTGTTTTTT
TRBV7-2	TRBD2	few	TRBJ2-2	CASSLNPGGATGELFF	TGTGCCAGCAGCTTAAATCCCGGGGGGGCCACCGGGGAGCTGTTTTTT
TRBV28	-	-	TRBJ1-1	CASLALQGQVTEAFF	TGTGCCAGCCTCGCCCTCCAGGGTCAGGTCACTGAAGCTTTCTTT
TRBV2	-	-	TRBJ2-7	CASRRGAGGDEQYF	TGTGCCAGCCGAAGGGGGGCAGGGGGGGACGAGCAGTACTTC
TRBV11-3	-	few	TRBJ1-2	CASSLETRFRYGYTF	TGTGCCAGCAGCTTAGAAACCCGGTTCCGCTATGGCTACACCTTC
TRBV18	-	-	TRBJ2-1	CASSSEGGEQFF	TGTGCCAGCTCTTCCGAAGGAGGTGAGCAGTTCTTC
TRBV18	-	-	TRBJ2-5	CASSQIQETQYF	TGTGCCAGCTCGCAAATCCAAGAGACCCAGTACTTC
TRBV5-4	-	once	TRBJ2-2	CASRLMTLANTGELFF	TGTGCCAGCAGACTCATGACTCTCGCGAACACCGGGGAGCTGTTTTTT
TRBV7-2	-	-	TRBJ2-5	CASSTVAHETQYF	TGTGCCAGCAGCACAGTGGCTCACGAGACCCAGTACTTC
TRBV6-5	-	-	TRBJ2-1	CASRSTRDNEQFF	TGTGCCAGCAGGTCGACTAGAGACAATGAGCAGTTCTTC
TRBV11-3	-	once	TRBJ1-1	CASSPGRENSKAFF	TGTGCCAGCAGTCCAGGACGGGAGAACAGTAAGGCTTTCTTT
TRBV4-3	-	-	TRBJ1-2	CASSQVEVGGYTF	TGCGCCAGCAGCCAAGTTGAGGTTGGGGGCTACACCTTC